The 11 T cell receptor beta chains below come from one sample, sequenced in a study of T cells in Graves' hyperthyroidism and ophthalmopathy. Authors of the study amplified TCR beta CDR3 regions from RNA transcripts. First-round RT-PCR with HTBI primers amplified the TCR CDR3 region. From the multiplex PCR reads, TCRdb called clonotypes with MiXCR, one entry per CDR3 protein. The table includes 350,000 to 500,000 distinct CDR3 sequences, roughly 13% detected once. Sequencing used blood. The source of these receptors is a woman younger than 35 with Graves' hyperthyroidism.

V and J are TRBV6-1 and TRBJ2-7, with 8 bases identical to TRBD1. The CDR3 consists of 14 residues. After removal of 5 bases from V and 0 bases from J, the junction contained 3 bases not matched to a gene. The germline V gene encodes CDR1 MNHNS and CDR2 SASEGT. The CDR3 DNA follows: TGTGCCAGCAGTCCCGACAGGGGCTCCTACGAGCAGTACTTC. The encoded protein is CASSPDRGSYEQYF.

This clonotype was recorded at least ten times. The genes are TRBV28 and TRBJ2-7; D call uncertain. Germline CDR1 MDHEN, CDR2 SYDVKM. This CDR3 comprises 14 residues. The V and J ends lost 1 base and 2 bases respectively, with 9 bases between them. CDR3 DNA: TGTGCCAGCAGTTTATTTCCGGGCGCCTACGAGCAGTACTTC. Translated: CASSLFPGAYEQYF.

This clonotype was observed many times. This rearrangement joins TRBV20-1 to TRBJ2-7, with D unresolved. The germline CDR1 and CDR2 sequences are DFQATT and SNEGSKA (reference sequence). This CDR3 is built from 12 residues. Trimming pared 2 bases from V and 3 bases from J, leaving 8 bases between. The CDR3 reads CSARPNSYEQYF. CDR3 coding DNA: TGCAGTGCTAGACCTAACAGCTACGAGCAGTACTTC.

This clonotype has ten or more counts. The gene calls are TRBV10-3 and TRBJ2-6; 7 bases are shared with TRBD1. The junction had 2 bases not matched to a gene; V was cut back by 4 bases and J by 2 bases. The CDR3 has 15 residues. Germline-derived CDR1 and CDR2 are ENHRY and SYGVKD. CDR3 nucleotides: TGTGCCATCAGTGGGACAGGTCCTGGGGCCAACGTCCTGACTTTC. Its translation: CAISGTGPGANVLTF.

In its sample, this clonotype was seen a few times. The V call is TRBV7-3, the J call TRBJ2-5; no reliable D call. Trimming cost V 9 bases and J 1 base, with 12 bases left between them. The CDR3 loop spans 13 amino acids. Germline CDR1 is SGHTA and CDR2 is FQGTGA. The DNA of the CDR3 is TGTGCCAGTAGTGCCAGCGTCCAAGAGACCCAGTACTTC. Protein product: CASSASVQETQYF.

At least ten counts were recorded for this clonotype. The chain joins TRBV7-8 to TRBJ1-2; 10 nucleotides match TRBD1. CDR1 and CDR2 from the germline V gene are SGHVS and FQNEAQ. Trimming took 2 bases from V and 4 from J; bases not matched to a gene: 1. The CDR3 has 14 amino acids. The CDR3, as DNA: TGTGCCAGCAGCTTAAGGACAGGGGGCTATGGCTACACCTTC. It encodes CASSLRTGGYGYTF.

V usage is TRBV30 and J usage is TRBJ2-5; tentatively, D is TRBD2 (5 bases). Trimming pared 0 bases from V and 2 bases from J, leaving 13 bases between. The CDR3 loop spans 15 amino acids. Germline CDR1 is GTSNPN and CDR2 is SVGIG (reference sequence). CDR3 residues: CAWSVLGRWQETQYF. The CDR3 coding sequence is TGTGCCTGGAGTGTACTAGGCAGGTGGCAAGAGACCCAGTACTTC.

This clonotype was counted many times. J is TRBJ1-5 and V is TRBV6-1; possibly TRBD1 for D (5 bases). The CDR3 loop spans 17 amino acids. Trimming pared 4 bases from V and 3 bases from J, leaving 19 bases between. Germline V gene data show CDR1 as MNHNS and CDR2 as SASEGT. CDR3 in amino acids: CASSVMGIDSFNQPQHF. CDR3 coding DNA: TGTGCCAGCAGTGTCATGGGGATAGACAGCTTCAATCAGCCCCAGCATTTT.

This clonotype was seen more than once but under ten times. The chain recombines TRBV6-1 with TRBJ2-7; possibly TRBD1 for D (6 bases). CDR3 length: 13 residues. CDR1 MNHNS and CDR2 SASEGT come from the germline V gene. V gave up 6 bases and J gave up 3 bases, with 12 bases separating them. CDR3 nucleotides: TGTGCCAGCAGCCGGGACATACTCTACGAGCAGTACTTC. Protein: CASSRDILYEQYF.

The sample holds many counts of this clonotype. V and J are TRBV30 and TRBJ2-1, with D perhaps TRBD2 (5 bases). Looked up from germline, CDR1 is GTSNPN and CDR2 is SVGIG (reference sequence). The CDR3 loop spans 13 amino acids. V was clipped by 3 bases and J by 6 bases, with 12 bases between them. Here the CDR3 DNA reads TGTGCCTGGAGCACTAGAGTATCCAATGAGCAGTTCTTC. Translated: CAWSTRVSNEQFF.

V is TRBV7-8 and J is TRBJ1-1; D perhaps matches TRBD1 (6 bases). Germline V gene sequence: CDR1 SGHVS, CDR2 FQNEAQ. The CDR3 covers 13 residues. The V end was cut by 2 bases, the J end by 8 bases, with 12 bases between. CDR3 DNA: TGTGCCAGCAGCTTACGGGGGGCGAGGGAAGCTTTCTTT. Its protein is CASSLRGAREAFF.